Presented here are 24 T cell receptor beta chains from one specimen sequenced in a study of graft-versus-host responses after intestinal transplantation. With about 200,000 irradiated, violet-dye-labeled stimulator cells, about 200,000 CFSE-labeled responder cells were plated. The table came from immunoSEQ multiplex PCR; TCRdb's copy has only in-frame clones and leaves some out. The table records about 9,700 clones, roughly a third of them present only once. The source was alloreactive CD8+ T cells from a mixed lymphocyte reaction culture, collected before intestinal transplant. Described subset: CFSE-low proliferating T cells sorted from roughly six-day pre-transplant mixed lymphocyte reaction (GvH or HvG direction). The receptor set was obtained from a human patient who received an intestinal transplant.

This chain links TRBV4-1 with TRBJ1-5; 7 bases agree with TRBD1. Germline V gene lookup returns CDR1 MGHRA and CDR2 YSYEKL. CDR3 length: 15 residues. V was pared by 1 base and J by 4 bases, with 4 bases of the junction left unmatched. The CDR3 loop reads CASSQGGQPNQPQHF. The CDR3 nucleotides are TGCGCCAGCAGCCAAGGGGGACAGCCAAATCAGCCCCAGCATTTT.

This chain's CDR3 is CASSDGAAPPYEQYF. DNA for the CDR3: TGCGCCAGCAGTGATGGAGCGGCACCCCCCTACGAGCAGTACTTC. The chain is built from TRBV10-2 and TRBJ2-7; perhaps TRBD2 as D (5 bases). CDR3 length equals 15 residues. Trimming took off 3 bases at V and 2 bases at J, with 14 bases between the two ends. Germline V lookup: CDR1 WSHSY, CDR2 SAAADI.

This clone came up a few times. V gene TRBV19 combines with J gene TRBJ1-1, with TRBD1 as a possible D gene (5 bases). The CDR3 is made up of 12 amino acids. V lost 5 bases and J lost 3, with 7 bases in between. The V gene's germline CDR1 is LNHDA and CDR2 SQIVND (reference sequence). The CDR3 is CASSQGYTEAFF. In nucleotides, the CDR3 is TGTGCCAGTAGTCAGGGATACACTGAAGCTTTCTTT.

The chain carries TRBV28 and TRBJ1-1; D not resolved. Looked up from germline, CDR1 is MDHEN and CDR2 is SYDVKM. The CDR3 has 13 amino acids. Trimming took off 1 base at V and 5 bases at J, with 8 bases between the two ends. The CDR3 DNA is TGTGCCAGCAGTTTATCAGGAGGGACTGAAGCTTTCTTT. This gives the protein CASSLSGGTEAFF.

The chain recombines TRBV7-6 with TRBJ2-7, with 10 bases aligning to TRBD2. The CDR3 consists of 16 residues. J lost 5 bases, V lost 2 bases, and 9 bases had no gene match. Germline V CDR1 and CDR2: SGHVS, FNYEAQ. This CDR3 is CASSLRPGLAGDEQYF. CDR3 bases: TGTGCCAGCAGCTTACGGCCGGGGCTAGCGGGGGACGAGCAGTACTTC.

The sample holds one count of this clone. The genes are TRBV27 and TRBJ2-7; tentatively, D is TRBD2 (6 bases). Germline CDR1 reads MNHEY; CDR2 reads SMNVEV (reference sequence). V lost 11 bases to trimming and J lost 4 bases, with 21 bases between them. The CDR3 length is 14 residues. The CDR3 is CASYPGGRLYEQYF. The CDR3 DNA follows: TGTGCCTCATATCCAGGAGGGCGACTTTACGAGCAGTACTTC.

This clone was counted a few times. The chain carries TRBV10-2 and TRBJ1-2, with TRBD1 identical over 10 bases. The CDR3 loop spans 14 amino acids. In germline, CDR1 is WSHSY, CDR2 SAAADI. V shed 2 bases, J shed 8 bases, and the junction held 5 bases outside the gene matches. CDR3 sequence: CASSETGTGEGYTF. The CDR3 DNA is TGCGCCAGCAGTGAGACGGGGACAGGGGAAGGCTACACCTTC.

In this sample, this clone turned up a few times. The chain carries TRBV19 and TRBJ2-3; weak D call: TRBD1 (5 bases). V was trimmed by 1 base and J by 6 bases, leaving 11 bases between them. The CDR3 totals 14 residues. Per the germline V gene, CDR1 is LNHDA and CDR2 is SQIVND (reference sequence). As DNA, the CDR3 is TGTGCCAGTAGTATAGTGACAGCGTCGGATACGCAGTATTTT. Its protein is CASSIVTASDTQYF.

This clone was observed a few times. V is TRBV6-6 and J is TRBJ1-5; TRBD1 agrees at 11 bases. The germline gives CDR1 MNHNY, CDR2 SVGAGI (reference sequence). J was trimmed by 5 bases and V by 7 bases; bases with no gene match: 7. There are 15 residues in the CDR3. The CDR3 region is CASKDGDRGDQPQHF. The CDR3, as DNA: TGTGCCAGCAAGGATGGGGACAGGGGGGATCAGCCCCAGCATTTT.

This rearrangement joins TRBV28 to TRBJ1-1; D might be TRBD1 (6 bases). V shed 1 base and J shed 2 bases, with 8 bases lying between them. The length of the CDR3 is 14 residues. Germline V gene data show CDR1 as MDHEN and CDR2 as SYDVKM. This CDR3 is CASSLSQGNTEAFF. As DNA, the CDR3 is TGTGCCAGCAGTTTATCACAGGGAAACACTGAAGCTTTCTTT.

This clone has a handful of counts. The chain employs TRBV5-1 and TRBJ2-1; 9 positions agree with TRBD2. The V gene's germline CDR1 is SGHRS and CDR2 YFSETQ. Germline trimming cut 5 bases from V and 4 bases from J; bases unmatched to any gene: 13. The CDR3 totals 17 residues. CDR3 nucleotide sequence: TGCGCCAGCAGTCTCATCCACGCGGGGGGGGTATACAATGAGCAGTTCTTC. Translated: CASSLIHAGGVYNEQFF.

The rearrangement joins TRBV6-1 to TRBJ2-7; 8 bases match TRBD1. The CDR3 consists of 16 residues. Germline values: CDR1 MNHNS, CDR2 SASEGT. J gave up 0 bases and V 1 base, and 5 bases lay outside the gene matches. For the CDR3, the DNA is TGTGCCAGCAGTGAAGTTGACAGGGGCTACTCCTACGAGCAGTACTTC. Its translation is CASSEVDRGYSYEQYF.

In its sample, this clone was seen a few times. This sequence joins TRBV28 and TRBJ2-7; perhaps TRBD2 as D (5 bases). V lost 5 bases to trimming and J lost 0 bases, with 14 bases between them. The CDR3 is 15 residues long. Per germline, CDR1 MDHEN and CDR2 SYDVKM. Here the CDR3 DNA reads TGTGCCAGCAGTCTGTCGGGGTACGGCTCCTACGAGCAGTACTTC. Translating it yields CASSLSGYGSYEQYF.

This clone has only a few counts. CDR3 sequence (DNA): TGTGCCAGTAGTATAACAGGGGGTGGGTACAATGAGCAGTTCTTC. The encoded protein is CASSITGGGYNEQFF. The chain employs TRBV19 and TRBJ2-1; TRBD1 aligns across 8 bases. Germline lookup yields CDR1 LNHDA and CDR2 SQIVND (reference sequence). The junction had 4 bases not matched to a gene; V was cut back by 2 bases and J by 4 bases. The CDR3 spans 15 residues.

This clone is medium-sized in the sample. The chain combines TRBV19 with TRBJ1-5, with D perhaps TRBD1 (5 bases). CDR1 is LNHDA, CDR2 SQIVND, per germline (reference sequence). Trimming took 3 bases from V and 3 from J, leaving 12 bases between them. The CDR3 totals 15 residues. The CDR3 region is CASSIGADPNQPQHF. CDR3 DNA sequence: TGTGCCAGTAGTATTGGGGCAGACCCCAATCAGCCCCAGCATTTT.

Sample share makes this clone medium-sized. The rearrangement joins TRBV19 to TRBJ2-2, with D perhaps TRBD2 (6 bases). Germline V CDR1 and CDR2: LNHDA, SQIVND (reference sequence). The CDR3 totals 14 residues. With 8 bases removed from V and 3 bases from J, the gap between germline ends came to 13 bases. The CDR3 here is CASVPGVYTGELFF. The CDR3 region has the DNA TGTGCCAGTGTCCCGGGAGTCTACACCGGGGAGCTGTTTTTT. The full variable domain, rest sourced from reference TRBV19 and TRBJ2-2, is DGGITQSPKYLFRKEGQNVTLSCEQNLNHDAMYWYRQDPGQGLRLIYYSQIVNDFQKGDIAEGYSVSREKKESFPLTVTSAQKNPTAFYLCASVPGVYTGELFFGEGSRLTVL.

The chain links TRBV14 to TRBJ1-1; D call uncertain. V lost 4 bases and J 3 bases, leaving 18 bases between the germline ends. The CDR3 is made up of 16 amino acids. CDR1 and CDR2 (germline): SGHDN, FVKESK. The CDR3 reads CASSPWPGRWDTEAFF. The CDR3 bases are TGTGCCAGCAGCCCGTGGCCGGGGAGGTGGGACACTGAAGCTTTCTTT.

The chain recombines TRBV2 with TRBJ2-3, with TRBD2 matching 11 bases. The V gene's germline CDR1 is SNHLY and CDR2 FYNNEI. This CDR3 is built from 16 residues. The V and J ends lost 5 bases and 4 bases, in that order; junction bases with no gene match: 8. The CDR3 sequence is CASSTGLAELPDTQYF. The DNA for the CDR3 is TGTGCCAGCAGTACGGGACTAGCGGAGCTTCCAGATACGCAGTATTTT.

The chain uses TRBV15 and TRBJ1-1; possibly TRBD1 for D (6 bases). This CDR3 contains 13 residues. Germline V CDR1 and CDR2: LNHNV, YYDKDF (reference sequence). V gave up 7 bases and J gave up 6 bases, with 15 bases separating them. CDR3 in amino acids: CATTVGGFAEAFF. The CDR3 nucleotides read TGTGCCACCACCGTAGGGGGTTTCGCTGAAGCTTTCTTT.

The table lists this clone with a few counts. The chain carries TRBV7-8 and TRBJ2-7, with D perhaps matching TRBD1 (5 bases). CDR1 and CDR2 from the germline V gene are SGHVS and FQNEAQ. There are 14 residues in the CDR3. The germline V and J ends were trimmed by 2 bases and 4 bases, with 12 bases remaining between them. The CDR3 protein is CASSLQGLSYEQYF. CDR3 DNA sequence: TGTGCCAGCAGCTTACAGGGTCTTTCGTACGAGCAGTACTTC.

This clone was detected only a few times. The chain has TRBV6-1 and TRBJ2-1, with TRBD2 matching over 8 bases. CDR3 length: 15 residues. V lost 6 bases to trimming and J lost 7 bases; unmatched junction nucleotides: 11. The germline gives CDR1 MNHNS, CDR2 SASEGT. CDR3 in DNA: TGTGCCAGCAGCCCTGGCGGGGGGCTTGGAAATGAGCAGTTCTTC. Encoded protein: CASSPGGGLGNEQFF.

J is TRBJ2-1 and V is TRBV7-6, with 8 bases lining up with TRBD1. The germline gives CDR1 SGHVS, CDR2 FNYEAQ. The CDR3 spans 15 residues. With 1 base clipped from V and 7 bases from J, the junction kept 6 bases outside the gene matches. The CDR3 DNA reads TGTGCCAGCAGCTTAGTCACAGGGGGACGGAATGAGCAGTTCTTC. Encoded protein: CASSLVTGGRNEQFF.

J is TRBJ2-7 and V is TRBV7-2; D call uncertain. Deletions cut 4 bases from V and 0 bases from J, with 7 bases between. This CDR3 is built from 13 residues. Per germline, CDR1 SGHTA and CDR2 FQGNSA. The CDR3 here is CASSSPSSYEQYF. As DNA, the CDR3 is TGTGCCAGCAGCTCTCCGAGCTCCTACGAGCAGTACTTC.

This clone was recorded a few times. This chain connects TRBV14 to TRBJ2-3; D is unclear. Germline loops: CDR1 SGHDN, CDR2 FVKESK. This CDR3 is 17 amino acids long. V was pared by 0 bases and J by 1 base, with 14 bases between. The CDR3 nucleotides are TGTGCCAGCAGCCAAGATCGCTTGAGCATGGGCACAGATACGCAGTATTTT. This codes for CASSQDRLSMGTDTQYF.